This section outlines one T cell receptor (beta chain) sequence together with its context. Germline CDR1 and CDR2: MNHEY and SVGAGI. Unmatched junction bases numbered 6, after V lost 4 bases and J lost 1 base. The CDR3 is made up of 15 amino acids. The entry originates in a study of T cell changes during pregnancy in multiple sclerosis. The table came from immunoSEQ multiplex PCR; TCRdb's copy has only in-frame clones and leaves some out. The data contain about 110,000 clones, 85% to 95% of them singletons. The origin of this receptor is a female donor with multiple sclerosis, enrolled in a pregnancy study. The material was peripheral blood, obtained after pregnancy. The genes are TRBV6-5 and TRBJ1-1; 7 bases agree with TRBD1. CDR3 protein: CASSFRRTGNTEAFF. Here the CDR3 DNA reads TGTGCCAGCAGTTTCAGGAGGACAGGGAACACTGAAGCTTTCTTT.